This TCR beta chain derives from a study of beta chain features in type 1 diabetes. The investigators reverse transcribed all of the isolated RNA, so they sequenced expressed TCRB transcripts. Sequenced by immunoSEQ multiplex PCR; TCRdb stores in-frame clones only, minus some. The table shows 200,000 to 250,000 clones, with over 7.5% occurring only once. General study findings and limits: Researchers report that Type 1 diabetes patients had moderately but significantly shorter TCRB CDR3s across all four CD4+ subsets.

Germline CDR1 SGHDT, CDR2 YYEEEE. With 4 bases removed from V and 3 bases from J, the gap between germline ends came to 20 bases. The CDR3 is 17 amino acids. The table lists this clone with a few counts. Antigen specificity is unknown. This chain links TRBV5-6 with TRBJ2-4, with D unclear. Sequencing was performed on naive CD4+ T cells from blood. The origin of this receptor is a woman aged 18-29 years in good health. The CDR3 loop reads CASSPLGRRIGKNIQYF. The DNA for the CDR3 is TGTGCCAGCAGCCCCCTTGGAAGGAGAATCGGCAAAAACATTCAGTACTTC.